The 9 T cell receptor beta chains given below trace back to one sample, sequenced in a study of blood T cell repertoires in COVID-19. Profiling relied on immunoSEQ multiplex PCR, and the TCRdb table lists in-frame clones only, not all of them. The sample consists of fewer than 95,000 clones, 89% of them appearing once. The source material was peripheral blood. The origin of the receptors is a man aged 50 to 60 with acute or convalescent COVID-19.

The rearrangement joins TRBV7-2 to TRBJ2-7; the D gene is possibly TRBD1 (6 bases). CDR1 and CDR2 (germline): SGHTA, FQGNSA. V was pared by 5 bases and J by 3 bases, with 11 bases between. This CDR3 comprises 13 residues. The chain's CDR3 is CASSRGQNYEQYF. In nucleotides, the CDR3 is TGTGCCAGCAGCCGCGGACAGAACTACGAGCAGTACTTC.

The chain combines TRBV5-4 with TRBJ2-1; 8 nucleotides agree with TRBD2. After removal of 0 bases from V and 7 bases from J, the junction contained 0 bases not matched to a gene. Germline V gene sequence: CDR1 SGHNT, CDR2 YYREEE (reference sequence). The CDR3 runs to 13 residues. The CDR3 reads CASSLAGGNEQFF. The DNA of the CDR3 is TGTGCCAGCAGCTTGGCGGGGGGGAATGAGCAGTTCTTC.

This chain joins TRBV7-9 and TRBJ1-1; D call uncertain. The CDR3 spans 14 residues. Germline V gene data show CDR1 as SEHNR and CDR2 as FQNEAQ (reference sequence). V was pared by 4 bases and J by 5 bases, with 14 bases between. CDR3 protein: CASSSRSTSTEAFF. In DNA, the CDR3 is TGTGCCAGCAGCTCGAGATCGACAAGTACTGAAGCTTTCTTT.

The chain's CDR3 is CASSIDRAEDSSYEQYF. The CDR3 DNA is TGTGCCAGTAGTATAGATCGGGCGGAGGATAGCTCCTACGAGCAGTACTTC. The V and J genes are TRBV19 and TRBJ2-7; D may be TRBD2 (5 bases). Germline V gene lookup returns CDR1 LNHDA and CDR2 SQIVND (reference sequence). The CDR3 spans 17 residues. Trimming took off 0 bases at V and 0 bases at J, with 15 bases between the two ends.

V usage is TRBV15 and J usage is TRBJ1-2; D uncertain. CDR3 length: 12 residues. Trimming took 5 bases from V and 8 from J, leaving 12 bases between them. From germline, CDR1 is LNHNV and CDR2 YYDKDF (reference sequence). The CDR3 loop is CATSDFDRGYTF. The DNA of the CDR3 is TGTGCCACCAGCGATTTCGATCGGGGCTACACCTTC.

This chain connects TRBV18 to TRBJ1-1, with 7 positions matching TRBD1. The V gene end was trimmed by 6 bases and the J gene end by 4 bases; junction bases not matched to a gene: 8. The CDR3 is 14 amino acids. From germline, CDR1 is KGHSH and CDR2 LQKENI. The CDR3 region is CASSPRQGGTEAFF. DNA of the CDR3: TGTGCCAGCTCCCCGCGACAGGGTGGCACTGAAGCTTTCTTT.

This clone appeared once. Other nucleotide sequences in the sample specify the same CDR3. The CDR3 DNA sequence: TGTGCCAGCAGCCTCGGGACTAGCACAGATACGCAGTATTTT. It is translated as CASSLGTSTDTQYF. The genes are TRBV11-2 and TRBJ2-3; D is possibly TRBD2 (6 bases). The V gene's germline CDR1 is SGHAT and CDR2 FQNNGV. Deletions cut 5 bases from V and 0 bases from J, with 9 bases between. This CDR3 has 14 amino acids.

The rearrangement joins TRBV7-2 to TRBJ1-2, with 10 bases fitting TRBD1. Trimming cost V 4 bases and J 7 bases; bases outside gene matches: 6. The CDR3 has 14 amino acids. CDR1 SGHTA and CDR2 FQGNSA come from the germline V gene. CDR3 loop: CASSSTGGKGGYTF. The CDR3 DNA reads as TGTGCCAGCAGCTCGACAGGGGGCAAGGGTGGCTACACCTTC.

The chain employs TRBV3-1 (or the pseudogene TRBV3-2) and TRBJ2-5; D is uncertain. Germline CDR1 is LGHDT and CDR2 is YNNKEL (reference sequence). The length of the CDR3 is 13 residues. The V gene lost 2 bases and the J gene lost 1 base, with 5 bases spanning the gap. CDR3 DNA sequence: TGTGCCAGCAGCCAAAGAGGCCAAGAGACCCAGTACTTC. Amino acid sequence: CASSQRGQETQYF.